This T cell receptor (beta chain) was captured by sequencing in a study of blood T cell repertoires in COVID-19. Study at large: The origin of the acute and convalescent COVID-19 samples was the United States, Italy and Spain. T cells, B-cell-depleted T cells, or PBMCs provided the cDNA or gDNA that served as material.

V was pared by 1 base and J by 4 bases, with 1 base of the junction left unmatched. Germline V gene data show CDR1 as LNHNV and CDR2 as YYDKDF (reference sequence). The CDR3 is 14 amino acids. With regard to this clone: The identical CDR3 is also encoded by other nucleotide sequences in the sample.

Authors' processing steps: The assay estimated nucleated cells by amplifying reference gene primers. Produced via immunoSEQ multiplex PCR; TCRdb's table is partial and in-frame only. V, J and clone size are those of that table, while D and trimming were read from the DNA. The repertoire consists of almost 200,000 clones, with about 76% occurring once and the leading ten covering under 7%. Those enrolled in Seattle joined during active infection and were followed longitudinally afterward. The receptor comes from a woman in her thirties or forties with COVID-19, enrolled during active disease. The chain combines TRBV15 with TRBJ2-5, with TRBD1 matching 9 bases. Sequenced: peripheral blood. The CDR3, as DNA: TGTGCCACCAGCAGAGGACAGGGGGGAGAGACCCAGTACTTC. Translation: CATSRGQGGETQYF.